The 2 T cell receptor beta chains in this list originate from one sample, sequenced in a study of blood T cell repertoires in COVID-19. Sequencing was performed with immunoSEQ multiplex PCR; in TCRdb, only in-frame clones are kept and a portion is missing. The table lists roughly 250,000 clones, 75% to 90% of them singletons. The sequencing sample was made of PBMCs or T cells enriched from blood (not recorded which). Receptor source: a woman between 50 and 59 years old who had recovered from COVID-19.

In nucleotides, the CDR3 is TGTGCCAGCTCACTCGCCAGGGGGCAGGTTCAGCCCCAGCATTTT. Protein product: CASSLARGQVQPQHF. J is TRBJ1-5 and V is TRBV18; 8 bases are a match to TRBD1. Germline CDR1 is KGHSH and CDR2 is LQKENI. Losses at the gene ends were 4 bases for V and 6 bases for J; bases not matched to a gene: 8. CDR3 length equals 15 residues.

The V call is TRBV29-1, the J call TRBJ1-5, with 7 bases matching TRBD1. Germline V gene sequence: CDR1 SQVTM, CDR2 ANQGSEA. Unmatched junction bases numbered 6, after V lost 4 bases and J lost 6 bases. CDR3 length equals 13 residues. The CDR3 loop is CSVVGTDGQPQHF. Here the CDR3 DNA reads TGCAGCGTTGTGGGGACAGATGGTCAGCCCCAGCATTTT.